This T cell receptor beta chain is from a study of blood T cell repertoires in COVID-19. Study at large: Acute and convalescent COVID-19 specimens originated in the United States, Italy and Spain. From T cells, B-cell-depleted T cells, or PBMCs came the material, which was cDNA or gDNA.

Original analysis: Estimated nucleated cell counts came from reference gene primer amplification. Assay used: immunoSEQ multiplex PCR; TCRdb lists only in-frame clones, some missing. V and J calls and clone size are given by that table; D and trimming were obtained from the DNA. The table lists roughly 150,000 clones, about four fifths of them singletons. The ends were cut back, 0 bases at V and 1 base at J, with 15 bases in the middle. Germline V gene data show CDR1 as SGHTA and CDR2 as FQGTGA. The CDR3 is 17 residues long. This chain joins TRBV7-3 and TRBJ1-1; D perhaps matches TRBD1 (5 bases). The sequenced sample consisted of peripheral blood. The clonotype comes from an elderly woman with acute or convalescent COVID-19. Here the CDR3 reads CASSLTATVTGNTEAFF. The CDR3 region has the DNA TGTGCCAGCAGCTTAACGGCGACCGTCACAGGGAACACTGAAGCTTTCTTT.